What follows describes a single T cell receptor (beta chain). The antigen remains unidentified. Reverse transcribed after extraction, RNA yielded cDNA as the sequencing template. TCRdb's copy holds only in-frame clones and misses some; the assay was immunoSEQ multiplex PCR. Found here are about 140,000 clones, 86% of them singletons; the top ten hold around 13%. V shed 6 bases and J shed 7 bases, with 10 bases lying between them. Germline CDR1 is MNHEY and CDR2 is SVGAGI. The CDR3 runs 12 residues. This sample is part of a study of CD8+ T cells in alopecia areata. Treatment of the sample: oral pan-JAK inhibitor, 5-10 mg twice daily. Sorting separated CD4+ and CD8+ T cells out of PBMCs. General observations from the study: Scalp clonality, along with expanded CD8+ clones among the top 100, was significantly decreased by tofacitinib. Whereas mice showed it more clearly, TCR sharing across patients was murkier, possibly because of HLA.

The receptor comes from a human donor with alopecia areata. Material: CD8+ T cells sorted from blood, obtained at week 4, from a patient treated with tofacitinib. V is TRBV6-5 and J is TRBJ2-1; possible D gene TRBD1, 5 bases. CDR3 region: CASRTAWNEQFF. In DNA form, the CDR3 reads TGTGCCAGCAGGACAGCCTGGAATGAGCAGTTCTTC.